This entry is about one T cell receptor beta chain. No antigen is known for it. Autoimmune disease history or systemic immunosuppression barred patients. The CDR3 is made up of 12 amino acids. The ends were cut back, 3 bases at V and 0 bases at J, with 3 bases in the middle. CDR1 MDHEN and CDR2 SYDVKM come from the germline V gene. This specimen belongs to a study of OX40 agonist ivuxolimab in advanced cancers. Study findings and constraints: At 0.1 to 3.0 mg/kg, clonal expansion of CD4+ and CD8+ blood T cells had occurred by week 6.

The protocol was immunoSEQ multiplex PCR, while the TCRdb copy is restricted to in-frame clones and leaves out a portion. Seen here are about 89,000 clones, roughly 93% observed once, and the top ten hold more than 0.6%. The chain carries TRBV28 and TRBJ2-7; D unclear. This receptor was identified in an adult with an advanced solid tumor such as melanoma, head and neck, liver or kidney cancer. Sequenced material: CD4+ or CD8+ T cells sorted from blood, taken in a trial of the OX40 agonist ivuxolimab. CDR3 residues: CASSFPSYEQYF. DNA of the CDR3: TGTGCCAGCAGTTTCCCCTCCTACGAGCAGTACTTC.